The 9 T cell receptor beta chains reported below all come from one sample, sequenced in a study of cytomegalovirus exposure and HLA in healthy donors. It was with 60 Vbeta and 13 Jbeta primers that the PCR ran. The protocol was immunoSEQ multiplex PCR, while the TCRdb copy is restricted to in-frame clones and leaves out a portion. This repertoire includes tens of thousands of clones. Source material: PBMCs. Receptors originate from a male donor in good health and CMV-seronegative.

The chain links TRBV2 to TRBJ2-5; a weak D match, TRBD1 (5 bases). Judging by the DNA end, TRBJ2-7 fits better; the J call may be wrong. This CDR3 spans 15 amino acids. In germline, CDR1 is SNHLY, CDR2 FYNNEI. The CDR3 sequence: CATPPQGIDFYEQYF. CDR3 in DNA: TGTGCCACCCCGCCCCAGGGAATAGACTTCTACGAGCAGTACTTC.

This chain connects TRBV13 to TRBJ1-1; the D gene is possibly TRBD1 (5 bases). CDR3 length: 14 amino acids. V was trimmed by 5 bases and J by 7 bases, leaving 17 bases between them. Germline V lookup: CDR1 PRHDT, CDR2 FYEKMQ (reference sequence). The DNA for the CDR3 is TGTGCCAGCAGCCCTCGGGTGGGGGAGGTTGAAGCTTTCTTT. It is translated as CASSPRVGEVEAFF.

The chain uses TRBV7-9 and TRBJ1-1, with D maybe TRBD1 (5 bases). The CDR3 runs 15 residues. V lost 3 bases to trimming and J lost 1 base, with 12 bases between them. CDR1 and CDR2 (germline): SEHNR, FQNEAQ (reference sequence). The CDR3 region is CASSFPGLENTEAFF. The CDR3 DNA reads TGTGCCAGCAGCTTTCCAGGGTTAGAGAACACTGAAGCTTTCTTT.

V is TRBV5-1 and J is TRBJ1-3; the D is unclear. Trimming cost V 4 bases and J 0 bases, with 11 bases left between them. The CDR3 consists of 15 residues. CDR1 is SGHRS and CDR2 is YFSETQ in the germline V gene. CDR3 DNA: TGCGCCAGCAGCCAACAGCCGCTCTCTGGAAACACCATATATTTT. This codes for CASSQQPLSGNTIYF.

The rearrangement links TRBV4-2 to TRBJ2-1, with TRBD2 identical over 9 bases. The CDR3 loop spans 15 amino acids. CDR1 and CDR2 (germline): LGHNA, YNFKEQ. With V trimmed by 0 bases and J by 15 bases, 12 bases remained unmatched. The CDR3 is CASSQDPSVLAGLFF. CDR3 bases: TGTGCCAGCAGCCAAGACCCCTCAGTGCTAGCGGGGTTGTTCTTC.

The chain carries TRBV2 and TRBJ2-7; 11 bases align to TRBD1. The germline gives CDR1 SNHLY, CDR2 FYNNEI. The CDR3 has 16 residues. With V trimmed by 6 bases and J by 3 bases, 10 bases remained unmatched. CDR3 DNA: TGTGCCAGCAGAAAACAATCCGGGACAGGGGGCTACGAGCAGTACTTC. Its protein is CASRKQSGTGGYEQYF.

The chain is built from TRBV5-1 and TRBJ2-3; 11 bases align to TRBD2. Germline V gene sequence: CDR1 SGHRS, CDR2 YFSETQ. The CDR3 loop spans 20 amino acids. Trimming removed 0 bases from V and 1 base from J; junction bases left unmatched: 13. The CDR3 reads CASSLDSGGDLLGGTDTQYF. The CDR3 region has the DNA TGCGCCAGCAGCTTGGATAGCGGGGGGGATCTACTCGGCGGCACAGATACGCAGTATTTT. The variable domain in full, completed from reference TRBV5-1 and TRBJ2-3, reads KAGVTQTPRYLIKTRGQQVTLSCSPISGHRSVSWYQQTPGQGLQFLFEYFSETQRNKGNFPGRFSGRQFSNSRSEMNVSTLELGDSALYLCASSLDSGGDLLGGTDTQYFGPGTRLTVL.

CDR3 bases: TGTGCCAGCAGCGACAATGAGCAGTTCTTC. Amino acids: CASSDNEQFF. The V call is TRBV2, the J call TRBJ2-1; no clear D gene. This CDR3 is 10 amino acids long. V dropped 6 bases and J dropped 5 bases, with 2 bases sitting between them. Looked up from germline, CDR1 is SNHLY and CDR2 is FYNNEI.

This chain joins TRBV9 and TRBJ1-1; D is uncertain. CDR3 size: 14 residues. The V and J ends lost 2 bases and 4 bases respectively, with 12 bases between them. In germline, CDR1 is SGDLS, CDR2 YYNGEE. CDR3 nucleotide sequence: TGTGCCAGCAGCGTCACAACCGGAGGCACTGAAGCTTTCTTT. Protein: CASSVTTGGTEAFF.